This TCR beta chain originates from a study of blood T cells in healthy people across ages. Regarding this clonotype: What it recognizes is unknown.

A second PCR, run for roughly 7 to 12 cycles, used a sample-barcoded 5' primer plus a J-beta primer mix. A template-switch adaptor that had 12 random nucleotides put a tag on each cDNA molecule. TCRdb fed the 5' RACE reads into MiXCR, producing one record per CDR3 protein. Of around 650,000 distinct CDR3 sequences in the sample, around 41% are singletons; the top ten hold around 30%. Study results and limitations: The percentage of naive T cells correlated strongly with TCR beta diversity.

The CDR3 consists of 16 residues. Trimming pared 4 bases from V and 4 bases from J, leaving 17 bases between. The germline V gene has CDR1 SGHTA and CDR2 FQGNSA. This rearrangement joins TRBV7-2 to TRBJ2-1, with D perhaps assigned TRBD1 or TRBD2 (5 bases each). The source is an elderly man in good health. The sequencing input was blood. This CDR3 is CASSSRAGSGYNEQFF. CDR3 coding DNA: TGTGCCAGCAGCTCGCGGGCAGGGTCGGGGTACAATGAGCAGTTCTTC.